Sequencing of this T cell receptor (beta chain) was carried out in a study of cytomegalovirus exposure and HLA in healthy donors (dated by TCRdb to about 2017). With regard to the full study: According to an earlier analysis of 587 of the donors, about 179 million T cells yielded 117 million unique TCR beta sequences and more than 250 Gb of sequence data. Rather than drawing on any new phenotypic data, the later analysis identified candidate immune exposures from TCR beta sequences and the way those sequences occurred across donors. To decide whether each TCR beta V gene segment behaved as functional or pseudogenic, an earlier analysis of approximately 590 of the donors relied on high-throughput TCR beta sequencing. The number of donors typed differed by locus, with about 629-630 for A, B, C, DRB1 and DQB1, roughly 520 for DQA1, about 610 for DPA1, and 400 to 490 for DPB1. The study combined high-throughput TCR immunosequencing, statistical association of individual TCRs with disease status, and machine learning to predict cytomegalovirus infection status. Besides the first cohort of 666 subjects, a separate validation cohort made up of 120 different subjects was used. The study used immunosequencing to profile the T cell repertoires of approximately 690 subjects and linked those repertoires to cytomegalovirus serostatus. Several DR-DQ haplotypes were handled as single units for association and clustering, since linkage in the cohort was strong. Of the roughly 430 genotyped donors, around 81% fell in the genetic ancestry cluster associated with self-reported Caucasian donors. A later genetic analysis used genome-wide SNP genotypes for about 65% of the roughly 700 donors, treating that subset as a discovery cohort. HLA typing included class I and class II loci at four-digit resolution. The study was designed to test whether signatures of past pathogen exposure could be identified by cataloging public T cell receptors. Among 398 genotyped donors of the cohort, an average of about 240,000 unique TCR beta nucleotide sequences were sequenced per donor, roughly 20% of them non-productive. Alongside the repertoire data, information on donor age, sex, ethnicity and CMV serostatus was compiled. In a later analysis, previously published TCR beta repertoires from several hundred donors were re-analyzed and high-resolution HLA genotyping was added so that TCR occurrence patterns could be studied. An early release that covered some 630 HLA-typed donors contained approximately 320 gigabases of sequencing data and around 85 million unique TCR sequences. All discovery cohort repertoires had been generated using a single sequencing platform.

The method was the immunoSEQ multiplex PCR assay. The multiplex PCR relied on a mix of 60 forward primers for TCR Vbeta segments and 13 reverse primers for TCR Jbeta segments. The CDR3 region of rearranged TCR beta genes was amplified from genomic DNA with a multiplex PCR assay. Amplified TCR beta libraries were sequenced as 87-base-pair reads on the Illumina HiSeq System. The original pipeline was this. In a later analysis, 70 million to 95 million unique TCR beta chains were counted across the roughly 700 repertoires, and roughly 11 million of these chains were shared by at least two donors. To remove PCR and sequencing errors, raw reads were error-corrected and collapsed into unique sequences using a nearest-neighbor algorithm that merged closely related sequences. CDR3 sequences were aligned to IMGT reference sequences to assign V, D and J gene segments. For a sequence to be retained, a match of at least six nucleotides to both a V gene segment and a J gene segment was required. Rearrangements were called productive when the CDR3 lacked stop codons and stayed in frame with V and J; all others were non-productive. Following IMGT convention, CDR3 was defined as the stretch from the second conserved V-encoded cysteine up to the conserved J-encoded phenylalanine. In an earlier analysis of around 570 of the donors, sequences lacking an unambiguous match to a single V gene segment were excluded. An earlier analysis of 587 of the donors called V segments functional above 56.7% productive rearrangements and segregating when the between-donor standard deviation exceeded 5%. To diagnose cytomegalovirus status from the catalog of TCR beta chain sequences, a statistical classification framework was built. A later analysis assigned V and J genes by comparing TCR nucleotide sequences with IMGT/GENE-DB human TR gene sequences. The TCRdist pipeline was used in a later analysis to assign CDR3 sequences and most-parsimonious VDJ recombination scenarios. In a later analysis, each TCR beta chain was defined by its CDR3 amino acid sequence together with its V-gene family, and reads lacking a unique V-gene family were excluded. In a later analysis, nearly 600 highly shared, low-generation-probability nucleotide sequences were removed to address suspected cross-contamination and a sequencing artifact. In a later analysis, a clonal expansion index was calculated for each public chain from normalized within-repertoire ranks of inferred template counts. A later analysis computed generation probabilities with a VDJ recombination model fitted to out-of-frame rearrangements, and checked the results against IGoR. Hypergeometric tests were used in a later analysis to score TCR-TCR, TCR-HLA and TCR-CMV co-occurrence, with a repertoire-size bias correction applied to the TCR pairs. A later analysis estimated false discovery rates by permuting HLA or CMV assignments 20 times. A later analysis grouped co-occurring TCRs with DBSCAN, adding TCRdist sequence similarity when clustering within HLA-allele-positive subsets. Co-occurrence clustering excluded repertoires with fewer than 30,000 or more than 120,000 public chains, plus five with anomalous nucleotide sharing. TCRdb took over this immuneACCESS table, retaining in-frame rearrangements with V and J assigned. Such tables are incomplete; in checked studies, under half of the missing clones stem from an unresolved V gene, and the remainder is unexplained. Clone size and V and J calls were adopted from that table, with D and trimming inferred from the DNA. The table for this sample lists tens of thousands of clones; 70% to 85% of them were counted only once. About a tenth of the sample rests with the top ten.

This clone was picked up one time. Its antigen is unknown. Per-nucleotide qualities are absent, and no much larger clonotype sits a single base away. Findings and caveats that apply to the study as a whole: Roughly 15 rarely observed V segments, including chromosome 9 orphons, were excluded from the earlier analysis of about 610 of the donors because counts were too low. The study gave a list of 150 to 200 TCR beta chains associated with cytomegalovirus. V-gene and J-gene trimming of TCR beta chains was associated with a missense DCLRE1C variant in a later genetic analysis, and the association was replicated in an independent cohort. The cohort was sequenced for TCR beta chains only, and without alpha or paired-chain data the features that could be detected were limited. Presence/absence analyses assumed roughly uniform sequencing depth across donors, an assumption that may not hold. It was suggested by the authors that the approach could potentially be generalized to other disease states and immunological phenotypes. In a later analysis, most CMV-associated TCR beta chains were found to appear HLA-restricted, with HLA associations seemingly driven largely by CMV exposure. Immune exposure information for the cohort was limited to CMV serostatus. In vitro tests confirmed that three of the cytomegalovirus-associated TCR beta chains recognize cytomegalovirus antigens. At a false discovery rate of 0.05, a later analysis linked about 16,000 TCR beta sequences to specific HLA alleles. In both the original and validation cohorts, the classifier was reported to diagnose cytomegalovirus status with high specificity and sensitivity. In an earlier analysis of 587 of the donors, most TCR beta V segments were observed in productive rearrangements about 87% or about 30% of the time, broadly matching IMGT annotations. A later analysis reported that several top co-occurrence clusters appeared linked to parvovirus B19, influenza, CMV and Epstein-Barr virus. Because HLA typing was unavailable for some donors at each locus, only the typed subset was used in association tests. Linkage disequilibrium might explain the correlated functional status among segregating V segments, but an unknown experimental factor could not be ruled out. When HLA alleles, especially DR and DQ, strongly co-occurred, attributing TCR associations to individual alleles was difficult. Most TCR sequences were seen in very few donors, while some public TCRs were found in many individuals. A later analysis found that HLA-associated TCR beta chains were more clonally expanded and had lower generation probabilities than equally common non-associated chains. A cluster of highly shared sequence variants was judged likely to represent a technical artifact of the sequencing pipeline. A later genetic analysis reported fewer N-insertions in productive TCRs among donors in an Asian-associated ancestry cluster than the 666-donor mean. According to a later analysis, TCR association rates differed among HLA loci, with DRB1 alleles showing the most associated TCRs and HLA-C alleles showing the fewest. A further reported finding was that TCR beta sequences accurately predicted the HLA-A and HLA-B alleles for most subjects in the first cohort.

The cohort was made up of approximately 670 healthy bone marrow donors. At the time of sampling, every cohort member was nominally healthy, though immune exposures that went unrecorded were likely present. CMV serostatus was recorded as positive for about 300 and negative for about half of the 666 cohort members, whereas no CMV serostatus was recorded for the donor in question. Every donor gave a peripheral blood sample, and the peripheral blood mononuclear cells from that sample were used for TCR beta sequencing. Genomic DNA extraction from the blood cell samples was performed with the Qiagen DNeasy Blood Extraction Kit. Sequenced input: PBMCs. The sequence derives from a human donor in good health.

Read as DNA, the sequence is TGCGCCAGCAGCTTGGAGGGGGGGACCTTATTCGAGCAGTACTTC. This translates into CASSLEGGTLFEQYF. Recombination linked TRBV5-1 to TRBJ2-7; TRBD2 is possibly the D segment (7 matching bases). Looking up the germline V gene yields CDR1 SGHRS and CDR2 YFSETQ. The CDR3 has 15 amino acids, counting the end cysteine and phenylalanine. The kept DNA is CDR3 alone, 45 bases in frame from the first base. At the junction V is shortened by 0 bases and J by 6 bases, with 16 bases in between.